What follows are 25 T cell receptor beta chains derived from one specimen sequenced in a study of cytomegalovirus exposure and HLA in healthy donors. The primer mix had 60 Vbeta and 13 Jbeta primers. Data came from immunoSEQ multiplex PCR; TCRdb stores just in-frame clones and leaves some out. The sample has about 160,000 clones; about 80% are singletons. Source material: PBMCs. These receptors were obtained from a man aged 25-40 years in good health and CMV-seronegative.

The chain couples TRBV28 to TRBJ2-6; a possible D gene is TRBD1 (6 bases). The CDR3 has 14 amino acids. CDR1 and CDR2 from the germline V gene are MDHEN and SYDVKM. Deletions cut 9 bases from V and 2 bases from J, with 11 bases between. CDR3 coding DNA: TGTGCCAGTTTACAGGGAACTGGGGCCAACGTCCTGACTTTC. It specifies CASLQGTGANVLTF.

A note on this clone: Other DNA variants within this sample encode the same CDR3. V gene TRBV5-1 combines with J gene TRBJ1-2; D call uncertain. Germline-derived CDR1 and CDR2 are SGHRS and YFSETQ. The CDR3 runs 13 residues. The germline V and J ends were trimmed by 0 bases and 3 bases, with 6 bases remaining between them. CDR3 coding DNA: TGCGCCAGCAGCTTGGGGGGAGACTATGGCTACACCTTC. Translated, it gives CASSLGGDYGYTF.

The chain links TRBV5-4 to TRBJ2-7, with 7 bases matching TRBD1. Trimming took 5 bases from V and 2 from J; bases not matched to a gene: 13. Germline assignment: CDR1 SGHNT and CDR2 YYREEE (reference sequence). There are 16 residues in the CDR3. CDR3 sequence reads: CASSLSTGTAPYEQYF. The CDR3, as DNA: TGTGCCAGCAGTTTAAGCACCGGGACAGCACCCTACGAGCAGTACTTC.

The J gene is TRBJ1-5, the V gene TRBV28, with D hard to call. Germline V lookup: CDR1 MDHEN, CDR2 SYDVKM. The CDR3 totals 11 residues. V shed 6 bases and J shed 12 bases, with 12 bases lying between them. CDR3 loop: CASSRARGQHF. CDR3 bases: TGTGCCAGCAGCCGTGCCCGGGGCCAGCATTTT.

The chain's CDR3 is CASSLADLNTEAFF. CDR3 sequence (DNA): TGTGCCAGCAGTTTAGCAGACTTGAACACTGAAGCTTTCTTT. This chain joins TRBV27 and TRBJ1-1; D is undetermined. The CDR3 runs to 14 residues. V lost 2 bases and J 0 bases, leaving 7 bases between the germline ends. The germline V gene has CDR1 MNHEY and CDR2 SMNVEV (reference sequence).

A few counts support this clone. The chain has TRBV9 and TRBJ2-3; TRBD1 agrees at 7 bases. The V and J ends lost 4 bases and 6 bases, in that order; junction bases with no gene match: 5. Germline values: CDR1 SGDLS, CDR2 YYNGEE. This CDR3 contains 13 residues. The CDR3 here is CASSLQGVDTQYF. DNA of the CDR3: TGTGCCAGCAGCCTCCAGGGGGTCGATACGCAGTATTTT.

The V and J genes are TRBV6-1 and TRBJ2-7, with 10 bases matching TRBD1. Germline V CDR1 and CDR2: MNHNS, SASEGT. V lost 2 bases and J lost 5; bases outside the gene matches: 9. This CDR3 is built from 16 residues. In nucleotides, the CDR3 is TGTGCCAGCAGTGAAAGGGGGGGGACAGGGGTTCACGAGCAGTACTTC. It codes for CASSERGGTGVHEQYF.

The chain is built from TRBV28 and TRBJ2-3; D is uncertain. The germline CDR1 and CDR2 sequences are MDHEN and SYDVKM. V lost 3 bases to trimming and J lost 3 bases, with 19 bases between them. The length of the CDR3 is 17 residues. CDR3 sequence (DNA): TGTGCCAGCAGTTTTGGCTCGACAAGATTGTTAACAGATACGCAGTATTTT. Translating gives CASSFGSTRLLTDTQYF. Filled out from reference TRBV28 and TRBJ2-3, the complete variable domain reads DVKVTQSSRYLVKRTGEKVFLECVQDMDHENMFWYRQDPGLGLRLIYFSYDVKMKEKGDIPEGYSVSREKKERFSLILESASTNQTSMYLCASSFGSTRLLTDTQYFGPGTRLTVL.

The V call is TRBV28, the J call TRBJ1-5, with D uncertain. This CDR3 has 15 residues. The germline V gene has CDR1 MDHEN and CDR2 SYDVKM. V lost 7 bases and J lost 7, with 20 bases in between. The CDR3: CASTKALSVRQPQHF. CDR3 DNA: TGTGCCAGCACCAAGGCCCTATCAGTCAGGCAGCCCCAGCATTTT.

The chain joins TRBV13 to TRBJ2-7; D is ambiguous. The CDR3 is 14 amino acids. V gave up 5 bases and J gave up 4 bases, with 15 bases separating them. Germline V gene lookup returns CDR1 PRHDT and CDR2 FYEKMQ (reference sequence). CDR3 in DNA: TGTGCCAGCAGCCAATCCCCACAGCAATACGAGCAGTACTTC. It specifies CASSQSPQQYEQYF.

The chain joins TRBV28 to TRBJ2-6, with D maybe TRBD1 (5 bases). This CDR3 is built from 15 residues. Deletions cut 6 bases from V and 0 bases from J, with 9 bases between. Germline loops: CDR1 MDHEN, CDR2 SYDVKM. The CDR3 reads CASSRDSSGANVLTF. In DNA, the CDR3 is TGTGCCAGCAGCCGAGACAGCTCTGGGGCCAACGTCCTGACTTTC.

V gene TRBV11-2 combines with J gene TRBJ2-5, with D maybe TRBD2 (6 bases). CDR1 and CDR2 from the germline V gene are SGHAT and FQNNGV. V was shortened by 5 bases and J by 5 bases, with 9 bases between the two germline ends. The CDR3 runs 12 residues. The DNA for the CDR3 is TGTGCCAGCAGCAGACTAGACGAGACCCAGTACTTC. This encodes CASSRLDETQYF.

J is TRBJ2-1 and V is TRBV27, with TRBD2 as a possible D gene (5 bases). Trimming pared 5 bases from V and 0 bases from J, leaving 14 bases between. This CDR3 has 16 residues. Looked up from germline, CDR1 is MNHEY and CDR2 is SMNVEV (reference sequence). CDR3 sequence: CASSPLTGNSYNEQFF. The CDR3, as DNA: TGTGCCAGCAGTCCTCTAACCGGGAACTCCTACAATGAGCAGTTCTTC.

The V and J genes are TRBV19 and TRBJ1-6; 7 bases match TRBD1. Germline CDR1 and CDR2: LNHDA and SQIVND (reference sequence). J gave up 0 bases and V 3 bases, and 8 bases lay outside the gene matches. The CDR3 length is 18 residues. The CDR3 coding sequence is TGTGCCAGTAGTATTGAAAGAGGGGGCAGCTCCTATAATTCACCCCTCCACTTT. Translation: CASSIERGGSSYNSPLHF.

This clone was seen once. The chain recombines TRBV12-5 with TRBJ1-2; D gene ambiguous. The CDR3 extends over 15 amino acids. V was clipped by 1 base and J by 5 bases, with 14 bases between them. Germline V lookup: CDR1 LGHNT, CDR2 FRNRAP. The CDR3 reads CASGLGGVLGYGYTF. The DNA for the CDR3 is TGTGCTAGTGGTTTGGGAGGTGTCCTGGGTTATGGCTACACCTTC.

The V and J genes are TRBV6-6 and TRBJ2-3; D ambiguous. The germline V gene encodes CDR1 MNHNY and CDR2 SVGAGI (reference sequence). The CDR3 covers 15 residues. Trimming took 4 bases from V and 2 from J, leaving 13 bases between them. The CDR3 bases are TGTGCCAGCAGTTTAAGCTTACGGTACACAGATACGCAGTATTTT. Translated: CASSLSLRYTDTQYF.

In DNA form, the CDR3 reads TGTGCCTGCCGGAATGATCGACTAACTGAAGCTTTCTTT. Amino acid sequence: CACRNDRLTEAFF. The V call is TRBV30, the J call TRBJ1-1, with D unresolved. The germline V and J ends were trimmed by 6 bases and 5 bases, with 16 bases remaining between them. The CDR3 consists of 13 residues. CDR1 is GTSNPN, CDR2 SVGIG, per germline (reference sequence).

This clone is a singleton in its sample. V usage is TRBV21-1 and J usage is TRBJ2-1; TRBD2 is taken as the D call from the table, unchecked against the DNA. TRBV21-1 is a documented pseudogene. The CDR3 covers 14 residues. The CDR3 here is CASSKLIGGDEQFF. The CDR3, as DNA: TGTGCCAGCAGCAAATTAATCGGCGGGGATGAGCAGTTCTTC.

The gene calls are TRBV6-6 and TRBJ2-2; possible D gene TRBD1, 6 bases. This CDR3 is 16 amino acids long. V lost 6 bases and J 2 bases, leaving 16 bases between the germline ends. Germline values: CDR1 MNHNY, CDR2 SVGAGI (reference sequence). CDR3 region: CASSAGETLNTGELFF. DNA of the CDR3: TGTGCCAGCAGCGCAGGGGAAACCCTAAACACCGGGGAGCTGTTTTTT.

The chain joins TRBV7-9 to TRBJ2-1; 13 bases align to TRBD2. The CDR3 is made up of 15 amino acids. Germline-derived CDR1 and CDR2 are SEHNR and FQNEAQ (reference sequence). J gave up 5 bases and V 5 bases, and 3 bases lay outside the gene matches. The CDR3 region is CASSPGLAGHNEQFF. In nucleotides, the CDR3 is TGTGCCAGCAGCCCGGGACTAGCGGGGCACAATGAGCAGTTCTTC.

The J gene is TRBJ2-5, the V gene TRBV10-1; no firm D call. Trimming cost V 6 bases and J 1 base, with 18 bases left between them. This CDR3 is built from 16 residues. Germline V gene data show CDR1 as WNHNN and CDR2 as SYGVQD (reference sequence). In DNA, the CDR3 is TGCGCCAGCAGCGTAACAATGACTGGCTCCCAAGAGACCCAGTACTTC. The encoded protein is CASSVTMTGSQETQYF.

The gene calls are TRBV9 and TRBJ1-1, with D possibly being TRBD1 (5 bases). Germline CDR1 and CDR2: SGDLS and YYNGEE. The CDR3 consists of 15 residues. V was cut by 3 bases and J by 5 bases, with 17 bases left in between. As DNA, the CDR3 is TGTGCCAGCAGCGCCCTCTCGGCGGGGGGGACTGAAGCTTTCTTT. It translates to CASSALSAGGTEAFF.

The chain carries TRBV10-1 and TRBJ1-1; D is perhaps TRBD1 (5 bases). Between the trimmed V and J ends, which lost 5 bases and 1 base, there was a span of 11 bases. The CDR3 totals 14 residues. Germline V gene data show CDR1 as WNHNN and CDR2 as SYGVQD (reference sequence). CDR3 residues: CASSRGLGNTEAFF. CDR3 coding DNA: TGCGCCAGCAGTCGGGGACTAGGGAACACTGAAGCTTTCTTT.

The V call is TRBV2, the J call TRBJ1-1; D is perhaps TRBD1 (6 bases). The V end was cut by 4 bases, the J end by 3 bases, with 9 bases between. Germline CDR1 is SNHLY and CDR2 is FYNNEI. CDR3 length: 13 amino acids. DNA of the CDR3: TGTGCCAGCAGTGTACAGGGCCACACTGAAGCTTTCTTT. Amino acid sequence: CASSVQGHTEAFF.

CDR3: CASSRPGLARTSSYNEQFF. The CDR3, as DNA: TGTGCCAGCAGCAGACCGGGACTAGCCCGAACCTCCTCCTACAATGAGCAGTTCTTC. V and J are TRBV27 and TRBJ2-1; 9 positions match TRBD2. The CDR3 runs to 19 residues. Unmatched junction bases numbered 15, after V lost 6 bases and J lost 0 bases. From germline, CDR1 is MNHEY and CDR2 SMNVEV (reference sequence).